This TCR beta chain was documented in a study of OX40 agonist ivuxolimab in advanced cancers. Sequencing was performed with immunoSEQ multiplex PCR; in TCRdb, only in-frame clones are kept and a portion is missing. The sample has about 45,000 clones, about 95% seen once; the top ten hold approximately 10%. CDR1 is MGHRA and CDR2 is YSYEKL in the germline V gene. V was shortened by 1 base and J by 7 bases, with 10 bases between the two germline ends. This CDR3 has 14 amino acids. The sample here was CD4+ or CD8+ T cells sorted from blood, taken in a trial of the OX40 agonist ivuxolimab. The receptor comes from an adult with an advanced solid tumor such as melanoma, head and neck, liver or kidney cancer. The chain uses TRBV4-1 and TRBJ2-2; D gene unclear. The chain's CDR3 is CASSQVTVNGELFF. In DNA form, the CDR3 reads TGCGCCAGCAGCCAAGTTACGGTTAACGGGGAGCTGTTTTTT.